The next 2 T cell receptor beta chains were all read from a single sample in a study of cytomegalovirus exposure and HLA in healthy donors. 60 Vbeta and 13 Jbeta primers were used in PCR. The repertoire was sequenced with immunoSEQ multiplex PCR; TCRdb's copy has only in-frame clones and lacks some. This sample has about 190,000 clones, with over 70% found just once. Sequencing was carried out using PBMCs. Source of these receptors: a woman aged 30 to 39 in good health and CMV-seropositive.

The chain is built from TRBV28 and TRBJ2-4; TRBD1 aligns across 7 bases. The V gene end was trimmed by 6 bases and the J gene end by 2 bases; junction bases not matched to a gene: 7. The CDR3 sequence is 15 residues long. Germline values: CDR1 MDHEN, CDR2 SYDVKM. CDR3 DNA sequence: TGTGCCAGCAGCGAGAGGGACAGCCCCAAAAACATTCAGTACTTC. This sequence encodes CASSERDSPKNIQYF.

The V gene is TRBV7-6, the J gene TRBJ1-5, with D possibly being TRBD1 (5 bases). V was cut by 0 bases and J by 9 bases, with 15 bases left in between. This CDR3 contains 15 residues. Germline loops: CDR1 SGHVS, CDR2 FNYEAQ. CDR3: CASSLAPGVGPPQHF. Here the CDR3 DNA reads TGTGCCAGCAGCTTAGCGCCGGGGGTTGGTCCGCCCCAGCATTTT.